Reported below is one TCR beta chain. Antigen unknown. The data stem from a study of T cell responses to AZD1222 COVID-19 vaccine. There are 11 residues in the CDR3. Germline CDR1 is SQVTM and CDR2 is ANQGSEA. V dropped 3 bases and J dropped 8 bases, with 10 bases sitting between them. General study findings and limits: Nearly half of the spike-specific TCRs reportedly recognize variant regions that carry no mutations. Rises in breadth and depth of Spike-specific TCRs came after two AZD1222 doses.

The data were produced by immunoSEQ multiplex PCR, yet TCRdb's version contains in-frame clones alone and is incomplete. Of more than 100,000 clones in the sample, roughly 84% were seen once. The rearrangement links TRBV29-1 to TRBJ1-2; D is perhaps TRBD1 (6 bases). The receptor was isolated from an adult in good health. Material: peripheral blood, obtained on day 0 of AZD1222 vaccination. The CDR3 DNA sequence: TGCAGCGTTGAGAAGGACAGCGGCTACACCTTC. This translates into CSVEKDSGYTF.